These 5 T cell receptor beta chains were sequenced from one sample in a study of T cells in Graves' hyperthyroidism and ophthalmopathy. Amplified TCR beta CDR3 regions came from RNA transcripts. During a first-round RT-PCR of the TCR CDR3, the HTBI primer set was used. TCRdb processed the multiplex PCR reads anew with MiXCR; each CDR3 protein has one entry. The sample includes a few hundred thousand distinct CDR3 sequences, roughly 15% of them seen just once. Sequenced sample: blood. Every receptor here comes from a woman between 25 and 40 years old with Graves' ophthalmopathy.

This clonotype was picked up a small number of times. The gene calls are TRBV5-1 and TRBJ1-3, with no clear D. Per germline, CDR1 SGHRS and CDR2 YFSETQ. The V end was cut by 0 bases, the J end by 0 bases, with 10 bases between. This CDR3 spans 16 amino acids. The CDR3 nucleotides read TGCGCCAGCAGCTTGGAGGGTCCCTCCTCTGGAAACACCATATATTTT. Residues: CASSLEGPSSGNTIYF.

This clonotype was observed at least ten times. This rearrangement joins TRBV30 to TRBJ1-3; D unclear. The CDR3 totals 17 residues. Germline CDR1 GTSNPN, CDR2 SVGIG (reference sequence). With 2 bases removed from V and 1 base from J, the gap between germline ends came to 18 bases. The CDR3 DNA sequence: TGTGCCTGGAGTAGTTTCTGGCGAGTGCAATCTGGAAACACCATATATTTT. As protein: CAWSSFWRVQSGNTIYF.

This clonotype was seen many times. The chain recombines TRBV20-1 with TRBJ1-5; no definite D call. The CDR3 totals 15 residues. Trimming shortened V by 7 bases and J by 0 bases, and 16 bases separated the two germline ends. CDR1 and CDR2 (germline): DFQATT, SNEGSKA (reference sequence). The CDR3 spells CSGKIGLTSNQPQHF. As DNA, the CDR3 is TGCAGTGGCAAAATCGGGTTGACTAGCAATCAGCCCCAGCATTTT.

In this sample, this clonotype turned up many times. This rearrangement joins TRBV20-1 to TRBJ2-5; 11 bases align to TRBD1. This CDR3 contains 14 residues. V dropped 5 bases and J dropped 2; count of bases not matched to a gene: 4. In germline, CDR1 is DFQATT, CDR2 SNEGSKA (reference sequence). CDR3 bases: TGCAGTGCTCGGACAGGGGGCGGGCAAGAGACCCAGTACTTC. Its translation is CSARTGGGQETQYF.

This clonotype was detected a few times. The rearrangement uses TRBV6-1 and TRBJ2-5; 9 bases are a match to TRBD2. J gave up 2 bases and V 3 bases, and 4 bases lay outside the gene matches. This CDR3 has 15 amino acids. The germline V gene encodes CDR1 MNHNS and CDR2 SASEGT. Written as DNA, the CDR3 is TGTGCCAGCAGTGAGGCTAGCGGGGTTCAAGAGACCCAGTACTTC. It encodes CASSEASGVQETQYF.